The sequence of this T cell receptor (beta chain) was determined in a study of blood T cell repertoires in COVID-19. Across the whole study: Material from acute and convalescent COVID-19 was sourced from the United States, Italy and Spain.

In the study's own analysis: Amplification with reference gene primers provided the estimates of nucleated cell counts. Profiled with immunoSEQ multiplex PCR; TCRdb holds only in-frame clones, not every one. From that table come the V and J calls and clone size; the DNA was used to work out D and trimming. The sample lists 37,000 or so clones, approximately 88% seen once, with roughly 6% in the top ten. The CDR3 is 15 amino acids. From germline, CDR1 is MGHRA and CDR2 YSYEKL. The V end lost 1 base, the J end lost 4 bases, and 13 bases lay between the germline ends. This chain uses TRBV4-1 with TRBJ1-2, with TRBD1 as a possible D gene (6 bases). This receptor was identified in a human donor in a cohort sampled during active COVID-19. The sample taken for sequencing was peripheral blood. The CDR3 region is CASSQGAGVSYGYTF. Here the CDR3 DNA reads TGCGCCAGCAGCCAAGGGGCAGGGGTGTCCTATGGCTACACCTTC.